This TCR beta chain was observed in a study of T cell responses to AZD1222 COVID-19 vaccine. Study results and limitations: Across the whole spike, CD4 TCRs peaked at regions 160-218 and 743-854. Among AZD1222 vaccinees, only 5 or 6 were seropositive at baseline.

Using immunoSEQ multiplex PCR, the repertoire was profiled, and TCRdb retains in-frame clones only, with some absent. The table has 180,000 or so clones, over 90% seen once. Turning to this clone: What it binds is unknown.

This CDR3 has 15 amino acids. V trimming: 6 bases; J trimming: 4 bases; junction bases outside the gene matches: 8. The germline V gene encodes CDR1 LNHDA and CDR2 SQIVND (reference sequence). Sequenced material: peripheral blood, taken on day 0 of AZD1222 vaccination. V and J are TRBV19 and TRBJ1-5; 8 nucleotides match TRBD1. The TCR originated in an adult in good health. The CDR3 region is CASRWGQGANQPQHF. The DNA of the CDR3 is TGTGCCAGTAGGTGGGGCCAGGGGGCGAATCAGCCCCAGCATTTT. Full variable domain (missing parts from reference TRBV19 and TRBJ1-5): DGGITQSPKYLFRKEGQNVTLSCEQNLNHDAMYWYRQDPGQGLRLIYYSQIVNDFQKGDIAEGYSVSREKKESFPLTVTSAQKNPTAFYLCASRWGQGANQPQHFGDGTRLSIL.